The 10 T cell receptor beta chains listed next were all sequenced from one sample in a study of shared clonotypes between healthy human individuals. Sequenced by immunoSEQ multiplex PCR; TCRdb stores in-frame clones only, minus some. The sample lists about 500,000 clones, roughly three quarters occurring once. What was sequenced was PBMCs. The receptor source for this set is a woman between 40 and 50 years old in good health. Some clones in this sample may be carry-over from other donors' samples.

This clone occurred a few times. The chain uses TRBV27 and TRBJ2-7; either TRBD1 or TRBD2 may supply D (5 bases each). The germline gives CDR1 MNHEY, CDR2 SMNVEV (reference sequence). The CDR3 is 16 amino acids. The V end was cut by 6 bases, the J end by 1 base, with 19 bases between. CDR3 amino acids: CASSPLKSGLSYEQYF. The CDR3 region has the DNA TGTGCCAGCAGCCCCCTCAAATCGGGGCTTTCCTACGAGCAGTACTTC.

This chain links TRBV9 with TRBJ2-2; no definite D call. V lost 7 bases to trimming and J lost 0 bases, with 7 bases between them. The germline V gene has CDR1 SGDLS and CDR2 YYNGEE. This CDR3 has 13 amino acids. CDR3 amino acids: CASGRSNTGELFF. For the CDR3, the DNA is TGTGCCAGCGGGCGCTCGAACACCGGGGAGCTGTTTTTT.

This clone came up a few times. V gene TRBV5-1 combines with J gene TRBJ1-2; D is perhaps TRBD1 (5 bases). The CDR3 sequence is 14 residues long. The germline V and J ends were trimmed by 1 base and 8 bases, with 15 bases remaining between them. CDR1 is SGHRS, CDR2 YFSETQ, per germline. CDR3 bases: TGCGCCAGCAGCTTGCGGTTACGGGGCGAAGGCTACACCTTC. Translated: CASSLRLRGEGYTF.

The CDR3 sequence is CASSAGTGFMYEQYF. CDR3 coding DNA: TGTGCCAGCAGCGCCGGGACAGGGTTTATGTACGAGCAGTACTTC. V is TRBV5-4 and J is TRBJ2-7, with 9 bases matching TRBD1. Germline CDR1 is SGHNT and CDR2 is YYREEE (reference sequence). The J segment lost 4 bases and the V segment lost 4 bases, leaving 9 bases of the junction unmatched. There are 15 residues in the CDR3.

V gene TRBV4-1 combines with J gene TRBJ1-3; 8 nucleotides line up with TRBD1. CDR1 and CDR2 (germline): MGHRA, YSYEKL. V was pared by 0 bases and J by 0 bases, with 10 bases of the junction left unmatched. The CDR3 runs 19 residues. The DNA for the CDR3 is TGCGCCAGCAGCCAAGACATGGGGGGACAGGACCTCTCTGGAAACACCATATATTTT. The encoded protein is CASSQDMGGQDLSGNTIYF.

The V gene is TRBV28, the J gene TRBJ1-5, with 8 bases that match TRBD1. With V trimmed by 5 bases and J by 7 bases, 16 bases remained unmatched. The CDR3 has 17 amino acids. Germline V gene sequence: CDR1 MDHEN, CDR2 SYDVKM. CDR3 DNA: TGTGCCAGCAGTCCACGAGGGGGGACAGGAGGTTTGCAGCCCCAGCATTTT. Translation gives CASSPRGGTGGLQPQHF. The full variable domain, in which reference TRBV28 and TRBJ1-5 provide the parts outside the CDR3, is DVKVTQSSRYLVKRTGEKVFLECVQDMDHENMFWYRQDPGLGLRLIYFSYDVKMKEKGDIPEGYSVSREKKERFSLILESASTNQTSMYLCASSPRGGTGGLQPQHFGDGTRLSIL.

The chain couples TRBV25-1 to TRBJ2-3; 10 bases fit TRBD2. The CDR3 extends over 16 amino acids. V shed 3 bases and J 3 bases; nucleotides not matched to a gene: 6. Germline lookup yields CDR1 MGHDK and CDR2 SYGVNS. CDR3 DNA sequence: TGTGCCAGCAGTGAGCTAGCGGGAGAAAGAACAGATACGCAGTATTTT. Translating it yields CASSELAGERTDTQYF. The full variable domain, in which reference TRBV25-1 and TRBJ2-3 provide the parts outside the CDR3, is EADIYQTPRYLVIGTGKKITLECSQTMGHDKMYWYQQDPGMELHLIHYSYGVNSTEKGDLSSESTVSRIRTEHFPLTLESARPSHTSQYLCASSELAGERTDTQYFGPGTRLTVL.

A note on this clone: This sequence may be a read error, since a much larger clone differs from it by one base. The identical CDR3 is also encoded by other nucleotide sequences in the sample. CDR3: CASSPQGQTVGNQPQHF. The CDR3 DNA reads as TGTGCCAGCTCACCGCAGGGACAAACGGTGGGCAATCAGCCCCAGCATTTT. The chain employs TRBV18 and TRBJ1-5, with D perhaps matching TRBD1 (6 bases). Trimming pared 3 bases from V and 2 bases from J, leaving 17 bases between. The CDR3 totals 17 residues. Germline V CDR1 and CDR2: KGHSH, LQKENI.

The chain combines TRBV27 with TRBJ1-5, with 9 bases identical to TRBD1. The CDR3 covers 13 residues. V was clipped by 5 bases and J by 11 bases; unmatched bases: 7. CDR1 is MNHEY, CDR2 SMNVEV, per germline (reference sequence). CDR3: CASSLNRGQAQHF. The DNA of the CDR3 is TGTGCCAGCAGTCTTAACAGGGGGCAGGCCCAGCATTTT.

V usage is TRBV9 and J usage is TRBJ1-1; D may be TRBD1 (6 bases). In germline, CDR1 is SGDLS, CDR2 YYNGEE. This CDR3 is built from 14 residues. V was clipped by 8 bases and J by 4 bases, with 18 bases between them. CDR3 coding DNA: TGTGCCAGTTCCTACGGGGGGGCCAGCACTGAAGCTTTCTTT. Translated, it gives CASSYGGASTEAFF.